This T cell receptor (beta chain) was identified in a study of blood T cell repertoires in COVID-19. Study as a whole: Italy, Spain and the United States were the sources of the convalescent and acute COVID-19 samples. T cells, B-cell-depleted T cells, or PBMCs provided the cDNA or gDNA that served as material.

As processed by the authors: Amplified reference gene primers provided the basis for estimating nucleated cell counts. Repertoires were generated with immunoSEQ multiplex PCR, while TCRdb's copy carries only in-frame clones and drops some. The V and J calls and clone size were taken over from that table, and D and trimming were inferred from the DNA. The data contain 200,000 to 250,000 clones, 84% of them singletons. Germline V gene data show CDR1 as MDHEN and CDR2 as SYDVKM. Trimming removed 6 bases from V and 4 bases from J, with 13 bases in between. The CDR3 spans 14 residues. Sequences were obtained from peripheral blood. The chain combines TRBV28 with TRBJ1-5; D call uncertain. The TCR originated in a man aged 50 to 59 with acute or convalescent COVID-19. The CDR3 nucleotides are TGTGCCAGCAGCCCTGGACTGGGGAATCAGCCCCAGCATTTT. Protein product: CASSPGLGNQPQHF.